One sample yielded the 23 T cell receptor beta chains listed below, sequenced in a study of breast tumors, draining lymph nodes, adjacent tissues (dated by TCRdb to 2016 to 2018). The library was obtained by multiplex PCR. The sequencer listed for this sample is Illumina HiSeq 2000. TCRdb trimmed the raw reads at Q25, called clones with MiXCR and kept productive beta chains. A single entry per CDR3 protein holds the most common genes and DNA from its merged rows. The sample table lists some 100,000 distinct CDR3 sequences, approximately 22% of them with a count of one. The ten largest clonotypes hold approximately 1.3% of the sample. The axillary draining lymph nodes of breast cancer patients were the source of the lymph node samples. The sequenced material came from axillary lymph node tissue. These receptors were collected from a female donor with breast cancer. Some clones in this sample may be carry-over from other donors' samples.

This clonotype was seen repeatedly, ten times or more. The chain carries TRBV12-5 and TRBJ1-2, with a tentative D call TRBD1 (5 bases). Trimming pared 6 bases from V and 4 bases from J, leaving 12 bases between. The CDR3 sequence is 13 residues long. Germline V CDR1 and CDR2: LGHNT, FRNRAP. The CDR3 is CASGPGGSYGYTF. In DNA form, the CDR3 reads TGTGCTAGTGGACCCGGGGGTAGCTATGGCTACACCTTC.

This clonotype was detected ten times or more. The genes are TRBV7-2 and TRBJ1-3; D is ambiguous. Trimming cost V 1 base and J 2 bases, with 6 bases left between them. This CDR3 region has 14 residues. Germline V lookup: CDR1 SGHTA, CDR2 FQGNSA. The CDR3 region is CASSLEPPGNTIYF. The CDR3 DNA is TGTGCCAGCAGCTTAGAGCCCCCTGGAAACACCATATATTTT.

This rearrangement joins TRBV4-1 to TRBJ2-2, with 11 bases identical to TRBD2. CDR3 length: 16 amino acids. The V segment lost 7 bases and the J segment 5 bases; nucleotides outside the gene matches: 9. Germline lookup yields CDR1 MGHRA and CDR2 YSYEKL. The CDR3 loop is CASTPISGRATGELFF. The DNA of the CDR3 is TGCGCCAGCACCCCAATTAGCGGGAGGGCGACCGGGGAGCTGTTTTTT.

This clonotype was picked up many times. This chain joins TRBV7-8 and TRBJ1-2; D is perhaps TRBD1 (5 bases). V was cut by 5 bases and J by 4 bases, with 11 bases left in between. CDR3 length: 13 amino acids. The germline gives CDR1 SGHVS, CDR2 FQNEAQ. The CDR3 sequence: CASSLTGSYGYTF. CDR3 nucleotides: TGTGCCAGCAGCCTTACAGGATCCTATGGCTACACCTTC.

The V gene is TRBV25-1, the J gene TRBJ1-2; D is perhaps TRBD1 (6 bases). Trimming stripped 11 bases from V and 2 bases from J, with 18 bases between. CDR1 MGHDK and CDR2 SYGVNS come from the germline V gene. There are 14 residues in the CDR3. For the CDR3, the DNA is TGTGCCGGCCCTCGGACAGTAGGCAACTATGGCTACACCTTC. Residues: CAGPRTVGNYGYTF.

This clonotype has at least ten counts. The CDR3 sequence: CASSLWRNRGRGSYEQYF. The CDR3 DNA sequence: TGTGCCAGCAGCTTGTGGCGCAACAGGGGGCGGGGTTCCTACGAGCAGTACTTC. The chain is built from TRBV5-6 and TRBJ2-7, with 9 bases identical to TRBD1. V dropped 1 base and J dropped 1; count of bases not matched to a gene: 12. CDR1 is SGHDT, CDR2 YYEEEE, per germline. This CDR3 region has 18 residues.

This clonotype was counted at least ten times. This chain joins TRBV5-6 and TRBJ2-1, with 10 bases lining up with TRBD1. This CDR3 is 13 amino acids long. The V segment lost 7 bases and the J segment 8 bases; nucleotides outside the gene matches: 6. The germline V gene has CDR1 SGHDT and CDR2 YYEEEE. The CDR3 is CASEFGTGDEQFF. The DNA for the CDR3 is TGTGCCAGCGAGTTCGGGACAGGGGATGAGCAGTTCTTC.

With regard to this clonotype: No conserved phenylalanine or tryptophan is present at the end of the CDR3, so a read error is the likely explanation. The CDR3 loop is CASRTLGDQSSYEQYL. The CDR3 DNA follows: TGTGCCAGCAGAACTCTCGGTGACCAGAGCTCCTACGAGCAGTACCTC. The V gene is TRBV28, the J gene TRBJ2-7; D gene uncertain. V lost 6 bases to trimming and J lost 0 bases, with 18 bases between them. CDR3 size: 16 residues. Germline CDR1 and CDR2: MDHEN and SYDVKM.

Note on this clonotype: A much larger clone differs from this one at a single base, so this may be a read error. The V and J genes are TRBV5-4 and TRBJ2-2, with D tentatively TRBD1 or TRBD2 (5 bases each). Per germline, CDR1 SGHNT and CDR2 YYREEE (reference sequence). The CDR3 covers 17 residues. The CDR3 bases are TGTGCCAGCAGCCCCCGAGGGAAGGGGATTGGGACCGGGAAGCTGTTTTTT. This sequence encodes CASSPRGKGIGTGKLFF.

The chain has TRBV12-3 or TRBV12-4 and TRBJ2-2; 12 positions agree with TRBD2. The CDR3 consists of 16 residues. V shed 6 bases and J 7 bases; nucleotides not matched to a gene: 9. CDR3 sequence (DNA): TGTGCCAGCAGCCCTCGACTAGCGGGAGAGGTCGGGGAGCTGTTTTTT. Its translation is CASSPRLAGEVGELFF.

This clonotype was counted ten times or more. The chain combines TRBV5-1 with TRBJ2-3; D is perhaps TRBD1 (6 bases). Trimming cost V 5 bases and J 0 bases, with 16 bases left between them. The CDR3 is 16 residues long. Looked up from germline, CDR1 is SGHRS and CDR2 is YFSETQ. The CDR3 bases are TGCGCCAGCAGGAGGACAGTAACTATTAGCACAGATACGCAGTATTTT. Translated: CASRRTVTISTDTQYF.

The table lists this clonotype with many counts. The rearrangement uses TRBV7-8 and TRBJ2-7; 9 nucleotides agree with TRBD2. The CDR3 is 18 amino acids. Germline values: CDR1 SGHVS, CDR2 FQNEAQ. Trimming took 1 base from V and 0 from J; bases not matched to a gene: 10. CDR3 in amino acids: CASSLVPSGVSSSYEQYF. The CDR3 DNA reads as TGTGCCAGCAGCTTAGTGCCTAGCGGGGTCTCGAGCTCCTACGAGCAGTACTTC.

The sample holds many counts of this clonotype. The chain uses TRBV11-2 and TRBJ2-1; D is ambiguous. The V gene lost 5 bases and the J gene lost 0 bases, with 8 bases spanning the gap. Germline CDR1 and CDR2: SGHAT and FQNNGV. The CDR3 loop spans 14 amino acids. The CDR3 bases are TGTGCCAGCAGCCCCTCGAGCTCCTACAATGAGCAGTTCTTC. Its translation is CASSPSSSYNEQFF.

This clonotype was detected many times. The chain uses TRBV29-1 and TRBJ2-6; maybe TRBD1 (6 bases). The ends were cut back, 5 bases at V and 0 bases at J, with 8 bases in the middle. Germline V gene lookup returns CDR1 SQVTM and CDR2 ANQGSEA. The length of the CDR3 is 14 residues. The CDR3 DNA reads TGCAGCGTTCGGACAGCCTCTGGGGCCAACGTCCTGACTTTC. This gives the protein CSVRTASGANVLTF.

This clonotype occurred many times. V usage is TRBV6-1 and J usage is TRBJ1-2; no clear D gene. The length of the CDR3 is 14 residues. Trimming stripped 2 bases from V and 2 bases from J, with 9 bases between. Germline V CDR1 and CDR2: MNHNS, SASEGT. The chain's CDR3 is CASSEYGFNYGYTF. The CDR3 DNA follows: TGTGCCAGCAGTGAATATGGCTTCAACTATGGCTACACCTTC.

This clonotype was counted ten times or more. V is TRBV4-1 and J is TRBJ2-3; D remains ambiguous. This CDR3 comprises 14 residues. V was clipped by 2 bases and J by 6 bases, with 12 bases between them. The germline CDR1 and CDR2 sequences are MGHRA and YSYEKL. The DNA for the CDR3 is TGCGCCAGCAGCCAAATTGGACGTGGCGATACGCAGTATTTT. Translation gives CASSQIGRGDTQYF.

V usage is TRBV28 and J usage is TRBJ2-1; 7 bases match TRBD1. CDR3 length equals 13 residues. Germline trimming cut 2 bases from V and 9 bases from J; bases unmatched to any gene: 4. Germline V gene sequence: CDR1 MDHEN, CDR2 SYDVKM. CDR3 protein: CASSLGQVGEQFF. CDR3 nucleotides: TGTGCCAGCAGTTTAGGACAGGTGGGTGAGCAGTTCTTC.

This clonotype was counted a few times. As DNA, the CDR3 is TGTGCCAGCAGTTTACTGGGGAGCTCTGGAAACACCATATATTTT. Its protein product is CASSLLGSSGNTIYF. The chain uses TRBV28 and TRBJ1-3; D not resolved. The CDR3 extends over 15 amino acids. Germline CDR1 and CDR2: MDHEN and SYDVKM. V shed 2 bases and J shed 0 bases, with 8 bases lying between them.

This clonotype was recorded many times. One end of the junction does not line up with germline, which may come from a read error. The chain combines TRBV5-1 with TRBJ1-2; TRBD1 agrees at 7 bases. Germline V gene lookup returns CDR1 SGHRS and CDR2 YFSETQ. The CDR3 consists of 17 residues. The CDR3 region has the DNA TGCGCCAGCAGCTTGGCGGCGAGGGACAGCACTAAATATGGCTACACCTTC. Translating it yields CASSLAARDSTKYGYTF.

A word on this clonotype: This may come from a read error, since a much larger clone is one base off. The chain combines TRBV30 with TRBJ1-2, with unresolved D. The V end lost 0 bases, the J end lost 9 bases, and 17 bases lay between the germline ends. The CDR3 spans 14 residues. Looked up from germline, CDR1 is GTSNPN and CDR2 is SVGIG (reference sequence). The CDR3 region is CAWSVQVLQFSYTF. The CDR3 DNA follows: TGTGCCTGGAGTGTGCAGGTTCTTCAATTTAGCTACACCTTC. Based on the CDR3 plus reference TRBV30 and TRBJ1-2, the full variable domain is SQTIHQWPATLVQPVGSPLSLECTVEGTSNPNLYWYRQAAGRGLQLLFYSVGIGQISSEVPQNLSASRPQDRQFILSSKKLLLSDSGFYLCAWSVQVLQFSYTFGSGTRLTVV.

In this sample, this clonotype turned up many times. The rearrangement links TRBV9 to TRBJ2-2, with D unclear. The CDR3 covers 15 residues. Trimming removed 6 bases from V and 0 bases from J, with 12 bases in between. Germline lookup yields CDR1 SGDLS and CDR2 YYNGEE. CDR3 sequence reads: CASNPSPANTGELFF. The CDR3, as DNA: TGTGCCAGCAACCCTTCCCCCGCGAACACCGGGGAGCTGTTTTTT.

This clonotype was seen ten or more times. The gene calls are TRBV5-1 and TRBJ1-2; 7 nucleotides line up with TRBD1. CDR3 length equals 13 residues. The ends lost 4 bases at V and 8 bases at J; junction bases unmatched: 8. CDR1 SGHRS and CDR2 YFSETQ come from the germline V gene. As DNA, the CDR3 is TGCGCCAGCAGCGGAGGGGGCGTTTTAGGCTACACCTTC. Translating gives CASSGGGVLGYTF. The complete variable domain, with remaining parts taken from reference TRBV5-1 and TRBJ1-2, reads KAGVTQTPRYLIKTRGQQVTLSCSPISGHRSVSWYQQTPGQGLQFLFEYFSETQRNKGNFPGRFSGRQFSNSRSEMNVSTLELGDSALYLCASSGGGVLGYTFGSGTRLTVV.

Worth noting for this clonotype: A much larger clone lies a single base off, so this may be a read error. The chain links TRBV20-1 to TRBJ2-5; D uncertain. Germline V gene lookup returns CDR1 DFQATT and CDR2 SNEGSKA (reference sequence). V lost 7 bases to trimming and J lost 0 bases, with 12 bases between them. The CDR3 length is 13 residues. CDR3 bases: TGCAGTGTTCTCTTGGGCAACCAAGAGACCCAGTACTTC. Its protein is CSVLLGNQETQYF.